This T cell receptor (beta chain) was captured in a study of blood T cell repertoires in COVID-19. Study-wide context: The United States, Italy and Spain were the sources of the acute and convalescent COVID-19 samples. In each case, the material was cDNA or gDNA derived from T cells, B-cell-depleted T cells, or PBMCs.

The CDR3 is 14 residues long. Per the germline V gene, CDR1 is SEHNR and CDR2 is FQNEAQ (reference sequence). V lost 2 bases and J 5 bases, leaving 9 bases between the germline ends. As processed by the authors: Estimates of nucleated cell counts were drawn from the amplification of reference gene primers. Method: immunoSEQ multiplex PCR; TCRdb's copy keeps in-frame clones and lacks some. V and J calls plus clone size are reproduced from that table; the DNA served to infer D and trimming. The table has around 620,000 clones, 70% to 90% seen once. The chain joins TRBV7-9 to TRBJ2-2; possible D gene TRBD1, 6 bases. This TCR came from a woman between 18 and 30 years old with acute or convalescent COVID-19. Sequencing was carried out using peripheral blood. Here the CDR3 reads CASSLRGFTGELFF. The CDR3 coding sequence is TGTGCCAGCAGCTTAAGGGGGTTTACCGGGGAGCTGTTTTTT.